This TCR beta chain stems from a study of T cells in Graves' hyperthyroidism and ophthalmopathy. The wider study: The blood sample was taken at first diagnosis, before treatment began.

Germline CDR1 is GTSNPN and CDR2 is SVGIG (reference sequence). The length of the CDR3 is 13 residues. Trimming took off 3 bases at V and 7 bases at J, with 15 bases between the two ends. Regions amplified from RNA transcripts were the TCR beta CDR3 regions. The HTBI primer set served for first-round RT-PCR of the TCR CDR3. TCRdb reanalysed the multiplex PCR reads using MiXCR and keeps one entry per CDR3 protein. Of 690,000 or so distinct CDR3 sequences listed, around 20% are singletons. It was 8 to 10 ml of fresh peripheral blood that supplied the PBMCs. This receptor was taken from a woman aged 45-65 years with Graves' hyperthyroidism that later progressed to Graves' ophthalmopathy. This chain connects TRBV30 to TRBJ1-2; D possibly corresponds to TRBD1 (5 bases). The specimen was blood. CDR3 nucleotide sequence: TGTGCCTGGAGGAGGGACGCCTTCCCTGGCTACACCTTC. It is translated as CAWRRDAFPGYTF.